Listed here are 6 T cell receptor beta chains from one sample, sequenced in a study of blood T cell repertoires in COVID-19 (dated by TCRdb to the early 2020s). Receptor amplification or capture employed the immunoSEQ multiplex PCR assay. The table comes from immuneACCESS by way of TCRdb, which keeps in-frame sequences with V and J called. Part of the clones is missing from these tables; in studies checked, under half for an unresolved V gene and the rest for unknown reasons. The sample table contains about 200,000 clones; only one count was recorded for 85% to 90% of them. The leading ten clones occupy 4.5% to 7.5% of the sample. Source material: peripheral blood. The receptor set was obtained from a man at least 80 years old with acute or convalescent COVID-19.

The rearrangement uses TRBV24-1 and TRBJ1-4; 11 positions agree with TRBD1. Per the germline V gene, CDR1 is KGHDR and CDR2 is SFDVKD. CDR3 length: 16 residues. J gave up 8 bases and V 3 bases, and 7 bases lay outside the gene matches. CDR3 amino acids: CATSDPGQGAGEKLFF. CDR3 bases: TGTGCCACCAGTGATCCTGGACAGGGGGCAGGGGAAAAACTGTTTTTT.

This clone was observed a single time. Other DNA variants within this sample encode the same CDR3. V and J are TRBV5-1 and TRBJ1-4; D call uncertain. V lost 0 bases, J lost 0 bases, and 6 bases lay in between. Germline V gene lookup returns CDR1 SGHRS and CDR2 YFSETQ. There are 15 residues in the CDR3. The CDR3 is CASSLGSATNEKLFF. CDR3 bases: TGCGCCAGCAGCTTGGGGAGTGCAACTAATGAAAAACTGTTTTTT.

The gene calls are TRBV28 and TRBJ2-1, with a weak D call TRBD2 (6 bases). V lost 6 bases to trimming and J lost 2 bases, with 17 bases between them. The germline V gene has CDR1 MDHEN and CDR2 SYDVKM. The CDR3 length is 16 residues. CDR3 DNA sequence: TGTGCCAGCAGCCCAGGATCAGCGGGTACCTACAATGAGCAGTTCTTC. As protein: CASSPGSAGTYNEQFF.

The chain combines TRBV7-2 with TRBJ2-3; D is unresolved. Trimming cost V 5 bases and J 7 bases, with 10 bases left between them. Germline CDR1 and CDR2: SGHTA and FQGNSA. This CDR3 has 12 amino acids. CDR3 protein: CASSLLRYTQYF. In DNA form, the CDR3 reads TGTGCCAGCAGCCTCCTGAGATATACGCAGTATTTT.

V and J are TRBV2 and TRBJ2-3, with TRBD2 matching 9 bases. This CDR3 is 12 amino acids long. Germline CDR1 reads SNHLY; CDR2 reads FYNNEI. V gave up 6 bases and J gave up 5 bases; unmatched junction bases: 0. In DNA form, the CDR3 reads TGTGCCAGCAGGCGGGAGGGAGATACGCAGTATTTT. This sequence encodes CASRREGDTQYF.

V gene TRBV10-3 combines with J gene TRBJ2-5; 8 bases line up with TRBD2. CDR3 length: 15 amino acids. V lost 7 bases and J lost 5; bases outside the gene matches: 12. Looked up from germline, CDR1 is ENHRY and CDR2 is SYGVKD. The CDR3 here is CAITAGTSPRETQYF. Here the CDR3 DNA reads TGTGCCATCACTGCCGGGACTAGTCCTCGTGAGACCCAGTACTTC.